These 8 T cell receptor beta chains originate from one sample sequenced in a study of blood T cells in healthy people across ages (dated by TCRdb to about 2015). The library relied on 5' RACE. The sequencer was an Illumina HiSeq 2500. The second PCR ran for about 6 to 11 cycles and used a J-beta primer mix along with a sample-barcoded 5' primer. TCRdb reran the public reads through fastp at Q25 and MiXCR, keeping productive beta chains. Every CDR3 protein is listed once, alongside the most common genes and DNA of its rows. Within this sample are about 1.5 million distinct CDR3 sequences, with 42% of them counted one time only. 7.9% of the sample comes from the top ten. Specimen: blood. The receptors were gathered from a woman under 30 in good health.

This sequence joins TRBV7-9 and TRBJ1-2; D not certain. The germline CDR1 and CDR2 sequences are SEHNR and FQNEAQ (reference sequence). CDR3 length equals 14 residues. V was cut by 8 bases and J by 2 bases, with 15 bases left in between. The CDR3 region is CASATQGGNYGYTF. CDR3 coding DNA: TGTGCCAGCGCTACCCAAGGAGGGAACTATGGCTACACCTTC.

This clonotype came up a few times. This chain uses TRBV7-8 with TRBJ2-1; TRBD2 aligns across 10 bases. The CDR3 has 17 amino acids. J lost 8 bases, V lost 5 bases, and 15 bases had no gene match. Germline-derived CDR1 and CDR2 are SGHVS and FQNEAQ. CDR3 nucleotides: TGTGCCAGCAGCCCTACCGAATCAGCGGGGGGGAAGGATGAGCAGTTCTTC. Its protein product is CASSPTESAGGKDEQFF.

The J gene is TRBJ2-4, the V gene TRBV12-3 or TRBV12-4; possibly TRBD1 or TRBD2 for D (5 bases each). The CDR3 spans 17 residues. Trimming removed 6 bases at V and 2 bases at J, with 20 bases between. Here the CDR3 DNA reads TGTGCCAGCAGGTGGAGTGGTGGGGGTATGACCAAAAACATTCAGTACTTC. The encoded protein is CASRWSGGGMTKNIQYF.

This clonotype was detected only a few times. The rearrangement links TRBV21-1 to TRBJ2-1; no check of the table's D call, TRBD1, against the DNA was made. TRBV21-1 is given as a pseudogene. The CDR3 has 14 residues. The chain's CDR3 is CASSKDDRGNEQFF. In DNA, the CDR3 is TGTGCCAGCAGCAAAGATGACAGGGGGAATGAGCAGTTCTTC.

Points on this clonotype: It may be a read error: a sequence one base away is much more abundant. The chain uses TRBV20-1 and TRBJ2-7; 13 nucleotides agree with TRBD2. CDR3 length: 15 amino acids. The germline V gene has CDR1 DFQATT and CDR2 SNEGSKA (reference sequence). The V gene end was trimmed by 6 bases and the J gene end by 0 bases; junction bases not matched to a gene: 5. In DNA form, the CDR3 reads TGCAGTGCAGCGGGACTAGCGGGGTCCTCCTACGAGCAGTACTTC. Encoded protein: CSAAGLAGSSYEQYF.

The chain combines TRBV4-1 with TRBJ2-1, with D perhaps TRBD2 (6 bases). The CDR3 consists of 14 residues. The germline V gene encodes CDR1 MGHRA and CDR2 YSYEKL. Deletions cut 3 bases from V and 9 bases from J, with 15 bases between. CDR3 coding DNA: TGCGCCAGCAGCCACCCTTCGGGGGTCAGTGAGCAGTTCTTC. Translating it yields CASSHPSGVSEQFF.

The chain uses TRBV9 and TRBJ2-7; a possible D gene is TRBD2 (5 bases). The CDR3 runs to 12 residues. With 0 bases removed from V and 7 bases from J, the gap between germline ends came to 8 bases. Germline V gene sequence: CDR1 SGDLS, CDR2 YYNGEE. The CDR3 spells CASSVERDEQYF. CDR3 DNA sequence: TGTGCCAGCAGCGTAGAGAGGGATGAGCAGTACTTC.

The V gene is TRBV10-1, the J gene TRBJ2-5, with D possibly TRBD2 on 6 matching bases. V was trimmed by 7 bases and J by 3 bases, leaving 18 bases between them. Germline V gene sequence: CDR1 WNHNN, CDR2 SYGVQD (reference sequence). This CDR3 contains 15 residues. CDR3 nucleotides: TGCGCCAGCAACCGACTAGGAGAGGGAAAAGAGACCCAGTACTTC. Encoded protein: CASNRLGEGKETQYF.